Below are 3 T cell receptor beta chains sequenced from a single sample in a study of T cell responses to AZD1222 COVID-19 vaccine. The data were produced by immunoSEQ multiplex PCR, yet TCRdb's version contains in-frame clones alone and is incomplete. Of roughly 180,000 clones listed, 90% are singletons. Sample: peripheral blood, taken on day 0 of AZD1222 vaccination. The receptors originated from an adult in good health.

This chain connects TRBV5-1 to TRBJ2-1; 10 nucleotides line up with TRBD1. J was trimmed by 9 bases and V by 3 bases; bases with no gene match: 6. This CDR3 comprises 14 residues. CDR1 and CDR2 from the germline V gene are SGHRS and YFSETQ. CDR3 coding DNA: TGCGCCAGCAGCTCCGTGACAGGGGGCCTTGAGCAGTTCTTC. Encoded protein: CASSSVTGGLEQFF.

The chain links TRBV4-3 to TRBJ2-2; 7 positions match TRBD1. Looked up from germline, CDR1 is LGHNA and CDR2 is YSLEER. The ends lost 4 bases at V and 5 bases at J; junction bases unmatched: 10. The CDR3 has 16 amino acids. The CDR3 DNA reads TGCGCCAGCAGCCTGTGGGGGACAGTAGTGACCGGGGAGCTGTTTTTT. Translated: CASSLWGTVVTGELFF.

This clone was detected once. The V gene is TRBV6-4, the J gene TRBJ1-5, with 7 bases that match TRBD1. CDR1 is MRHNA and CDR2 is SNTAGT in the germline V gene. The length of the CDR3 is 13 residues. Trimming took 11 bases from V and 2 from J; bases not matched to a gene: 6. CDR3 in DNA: TGTGCCCCGGACAGGTGGGGCAATCAGCCCCAGCATTTT. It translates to CAPDRWGNQPQHF.